A single sample is the source of the 8 T cell receptor beta chains below, sequenced in a study of shared clonotypes between healthy human individuals. TCRdb's copy holds only in-frame clones and misses some; the assay was immunoSEQ multiplex PCR. The sample has around 500,000 clones, roughly 80% seen once. The sample consisted of PBMCs. The receptors derive from a woman aged 40 to 50 in good health. Some clones in this sample may be carry-over from other donors' samples.

V and J are TRBV7-9 and TRBJ2-5; D unclear. Germline values: CDR1 SEHNR, CDR2 FQNEAQ (reference sequence). CDR3 length: 12 amino acids. V gave up 4 bases and J gave up 9 bases, with 12 bases separating them. CDR3: CASSSLTWAQYF. CDR3 nucleotides: TGTGCCAGCAGCTCTCTGACCTGGGCCCAGTACTTC.

The chain is built from TRBV5-8 and TRBJ1-4; D might be TRBD1 (5 bases). This CDR3 has 14 amino acids. Germline V CDR1 and CDR2: SGHTS, YDEGEE. V lost 4 bases and J lost 7, with 14 bases in between. The CDR3 DNA reads TGTGCCAGCAGCCGTCGTCAGGGCGGTGAAAAACTGTTTTTT. Residues: CASSRRQGGEKLFF.

A word on this clone: Given a far larger clone just one base away, this is likely a sequencing read error. The sample holds other DNA sequences that translate to the same CDR3. This chain uses TRBV10-2 with TRBJ2-5, with D perhaps matching TRBD1 (6 bases). V gave up 0 bases and J gave up 4 bases, with 12 bases separating them. The CDR3 runs 15 residues. Germline-derived CDR1 and CDR2 are WSHSY and SAAADI. CDR3 coding DNA: TGCGCCAGCAGTGAGTCCAGGGGTGGTCGAGAGACCCAGTACTTC. Encoded protein: CASSESRGGRETQYF.

Regarding this clone: A single base is all that separates this from a far larger clone, so a read error is likely. V usage is TRBV6-6 and J usage is TRBJ1-1; D is ambiguous. Trimming left V 0 bases short and J 9 bases short, with 14 bases between. The CDR3 length is 14 residues. CDR1 is MNHNY, CDR2 SVGAGI, per germline (reference sequence). The CDR3 reads CASSYSTTGVKAFF. CDR3 DNA: TGTGCCAGCAGTTACTCGACAACTGGGGTCAAAGCTTTCTTT.

This chain links TRBV19 with TRBJ1-5, with TRBD1 as a possible D gene (6 bases). Germline lookup yields CDR1 LNHDA and CDR2 SQIVND (reference sequence). V was pared by 2 bases and J by 4 bases, with 12 bases between. The CDR3 length is 15 residues. The CDR3 reads CASSIPRTANQPQHF. CDR3 bases: TGTGCCAGTAGTATACCCCGGACAGCGAATCAGCCCCAGCATTTT.

Details on this clone: Given a much more abundant clone one base away, this may be a read error. Other DNA sequences from this sample encode an identical CDR3 as well. The V and J genes are TRBV30 and TRBJ2-4; D might be TRBD1 or TRBD2, each matching 5 bases. The CDR3 length is 13 residues. CDR1 GTSNPN and CDR2 SVGIG come from the germline V gene (reference sequence). The CDR3 loop is CAWSAKGTNIQYF. DNA for the CDR3: TGTGCCTGGAGCGCAAAGGGGACCAACATTCAGTATTTC.

This clone was recorded once. One base separates it from a far larger clone, so it is likely a read error. The genes are TRBV4-2 and TRBJ2-7; 8 bases agree with TRBD1. This CDR3 is built from 13 residues. CDR1 is LGHNA and CDR2 is YNFKEQ in the germline V gene. CDR3 bases: TGTGCCAGCGGCCAGGACAGGGTGGGCGAGCAGTACTTC. As protein: CASGQDRVGEQYF.

This chain joins TRBV29-1 and TRBJ2-7; unclear D gene. The CDR3 consists of 12 residues. V lost 7 bases and J 1 base, leaving 11 bases between the germline ends. CDR1 and CDR2 from the germline V gene are SQVTM and ANQGSEA. The CDR3 bases are TGCAGCGCAAACGACATGTCCTACGAGCAGTACTTC. Translating it yields CSANDMSYEQYF.